The 23 T cell receptor beta chains below were found in one sample sequenced in a study of CD8 T cells in ankylosing spondylitis. General study results and limits: A TCR beta motif of fewer than ten highly homologous variants seemed to mark ankylosing spondylitis blood.

For these TCRs, the target antigens are not known. TCRdb reprocessed the 5' RACE reads with MiXCR, giving one entry per CDR3 protein. The sample has about 800,000 distinct CDR3 sequences; over 9.5% are singletons. Sequencing was carried out using blood, either unsorted or a sorted T cell fraction (not recorded which). These receptors all come from a male donor with ankylosing spondylitis.

This clonotype was seen many times. The chain uses TRBV12-3 or TRBV12-4 and TRBJ2-2, with 11 nucleotides matching TRBD2. Germline trimming cut 6 bases from V and 4 bases from J; bases unmatched to any gene: 7. This CDR3 spans 16 amino acids. The chain's CDR3 is CASRNLAGGRTGELFF. The CDR3, as DNA: TGTGCCAGCAGGAATCTAGCGGGAGGTCGCACCGGGGAGCTGTTTTTT.

There are many counts of this clonotype. The chain links TRBV28 to TRBJ2-1; the D gene could be TRBD1 or TRBD2 (5 bases each). V was trimmed by 4 bases and J by 5 bases, leaving 15 bases between them. The V gene's germline CDR1 is MDHEN and CDR2 SYDVKM. The CDR3 is made up of 15 amino acids. The CDR3 region is CASSSPTGGDNEQFF. CDR3 bases: TGTGCCAGCAGTTCACCGACTGGGGGTGACAATGAGCAGTTCTTC.

This clonotype was counted between two and nine times. This rearrangement joins TRBV4-2 to TRBJ2-5, with a weak D call TRBD1 (6 bases). In germline, CDR1 is LGHNA, CDR2 YNFKEQ. Trimming stripped 2 bases from V and 2 bases from J, with 12 bases between. The CDR3 loop spans 15 amino acids. CDR3 region: CASSQIGQRQETQYF. CDR3 in DNA: TGTGCCAGCAGCCAAATCGGACAGCGTCAAGAGACCCAGTACTTC.

The table lists this clonotype with many counts. The chain couples TRBV7-2 to TRBJ2-3, with 7 nucleotides matching TRBD2. Germline-derived CDR1 and CDR2 are SGHTA and FQGNSA. Trimming took 4 bases from V and 2 from J; bases not matched to a gene: 9. The CDR3 contains 16 residues. CDR3 sequence reads: CASSSWSAGLTDTQYF. The DNA of the CDR3 is TGTGCCAGCAGCTCGTGGTCAGCGGGGCTCACAGATACGCAGTATTTT.

The rearrangement uses TRBV25-1 and TRBJ2-7; D is undetermined. V was clipped by 6 bases and J by 2 bases, with 14 bases between them. Germline assignment: CDR1 MGHDK and CDR2 SYGVNS. This CDR3 region has 14 residues. DNA for the CDR3: TGTGCCAGCAGCGAACTCAATCTGCCCTACGAGCAGTACTTC. Translating it yields CASSELNLPYEQYF.

The sample holds many counts of this clonotype. This chain uses TRBV15 with TRBJ1-2; D is ambiguous. The CDR3 sequence is 13 residues long. V lost 4 bases to trimming and J lost 4 bases, with 10 bases between them. CDR1 and CDR2 (germline): LNHNV, YYDKDF (reference sequence). The DNA of the CDR3 is TGTGCCACCAGCAAGGACCTCGTCTATGGCTACACCTTC. Translated: CATSKDLVYGYTF.

This clonotype was seen only a few times. V and J are TRBV27 and TRBJ2-1; D is tentatively TRBD1 or TRBD2 (5 bases each). V was cut by 2 bases and J by 7 bases, with 15 bases left in between. This CDR3 is 15 amino acids long. Germline V CDR1 and CDR2: MNHEY, SMNVEV (reference sequence). The CDR3 DNA follows: TGTGCCAGCAGTTTAAAGGTGGGGACGAGAAATGAGCAGTTCTTC. This codes for CASSLKVGTRNEQFF.

The chain employs TRBV6-1 and TRBJ2-3; the match to TRBD1 covers 8 bases. V shed 6 bases, J shed 3 bases, and the junction held 11 bases outside the gene matches. The germline gives CDR1 MNHNS, CDR2 SASEGT. CDR3 size: 16 residues. The CDR3 DNA follows: TGTGCCAGCAGACCACGTCCAGGGGGCAGGACAGATACGCAGTATTTT. Translating gives CASRPRPGGRTDTQYF.

A few counts support this clonotype. This rearrangement joins TRBV5-6 to TRBJ2-2; no clear D. V was clipped by 4 bases and J by 7 bases, with 8 bases between them. CDR1 SGHDT and CDR2 YYEEEE come from the germline V gene. The CDR3 runs to 12 residues. The CDR3 DNA sequence: TGTGCCAGCAGCCCCTACTACGGGGAGCTGTTTTTT. Amino acid sequence: CASSPYYGELFF.

The rearrangement links TRBV29-1 to TRBJ2-4; no reliable D call. Trimming took 5 bases from V and 0 from J, leaving 5 bases between them. This CDR3 comprises 12 residues. Germline CDR1 reads SQVTM; CDR2 reads ANQGSEA. CDR3 nucleotide sequence: TGCAGCGTTTCTGTAGCCAAAAACATTCAGTACTTC. It codes for CSVSVAKNIQYF.

This clonotype was found a few times. The chain carries TRBV7-2 and TRBJ2-5; 11 bases map to TRBD2. The CDR3 is 18 amino acids. The V and J ends lost 0 bases and 0 bases, in that order; junction bases with no gene match: 6. CDR1 and CDR2 (germline): SGHTA, FQGNSA. The CDR3 spells CASSLAASGGTYQETQYF. The DNA of the CDR3 is TGTGCCAGCAGCTTAGCGGCTAGCGGGGGGACGTACCAAGAGACCCAGTACTTC.

This sequence joins TRBV7-2 and TRBJ2-7, with TRBD2 matching 14 bases. The CDR3 consists of 17 residues. J was trimmed by 5 bases and V by 5 bases; bases with no gene match: 11. Per germline, CDR1 SGHTA and CDR2 FQGNSA. CDR3 nucleotides: TGTGCCAGCAGCCCCCCGGGACTAGCGGGAGTAAGGAACGAGCAGTACTTC. This translates into CASSPPGLAGVRNEQYF.

A few counts support this clonotype. The chain uses TRBV12-3 or TRBV12-4 and TRBJ2-2, with TRBD2 identical over 10 bases. V lost 6 bases to trimming and J lost 3 bases; unmatched junction nucleotides: 4. CDR3 length: 15 residues. CDR3 sequence (DNA): TGTGCCAGCAGCCGGACTAGCGGTCACACCGGGGAGCTGTTTTTT. Its protein is CASSRTSGHTGELFF.

This clonotype has just a few counts. The chain joins TRBV5-1 to TRBJ2-5, with TRBD2 matching 8 bases. The V gene end was trimmed by 6 bases and the J gene end by 5 bases; junction bases not matched to a gene: 6. Germline CDR1 and CDR2: SGHRS and YFSETQ. CDR3 length equals 13 residues. CDR3 sequence reads: CASTLAGFETQYF. The DNA for the CDR3 is TGCGCCAGCACCCTAGCGGGTTTTGAGACCCAGTACTTC.

The rearrangement uses TRBV9 and TRBJ2-7, with D tentatively TRBD1 or TRBD2 (5 bases each). V gave up 1 base and J gave up 2 bases, with 16 bases separating them. The CDR3 is made up of 16 amino acids. From germline, CDR1 is SGDLS and CDR2 YYNGEE. The CDR3 region is CASSVSSSGATYEQYF. In DNA, the CDR3 is TGTGCCAGCAGCGTAAGTAGTTCCGGGGCGACCTACGAGCAGTACTTC.

This clonotype was seen more than once but under ten times. The gene calls are TRBV20-1 and TRBJ1-2, with D perhaps TRBD1 (5 bases). Germline V gives CDR1 DFQATT, CDR2 SNEGSKA (reference sequence). Deletions cut 6 bases from V and 4 bases from J, with 15 bases between. CDR3 length: 13 residues. This CDR3 is CSATWLGGYGYTF. The CDR3 DNA follows: TGCAGTGCCACCTGGCTTGGGGGCTATGGCTACACCTTC.

Many counts were recorded for this clonotype. This chain uses TRBV29-1 with TRBJ2-3; 8 nucleotides match TRBD1. The CDR3 contains 13 residues. Unmatched junction bases numbered 3, after V lost 5 bases and J lost 2 bases. Germline-derived CDR1 and CDR2 are SQVTM and ANQGSEA. Here the CDR3 DNA reads TGCAGCGTTATGACAGGGGCCACAGATACGCAGTATTTT. It encodes CSVMTGATDTQYF.

The rearrangement joins TRBV6-2 or TRBV6-3 to TRBJ1-4; 8 positions agree with TRBD1. The CDR3 spans 15 residues. J was trimmed by 4 bases and V by 6 bases; bases with no gene match: 7. Germline values: CDR1 MNHEY, CDR2 SVGEGT. The CDR3, as DNA: TGTGCCAGCAGCGACAGGGGTCGAGATAATGAAAAACTGTTTTTT. Its protein is CASSDRGRDNEKLFF.

The chain has TRBV6-1 and TRBJ2-2, with D perhaps given as TRBD1 or TRBD2 (5 bases each). Trimming pared 5 bases from V and 5 bases from J, leaving 15 bases between. Germline lookup yields CDR1 MNHNS and CDR2 SASEGT. This CDR3 is built from 15 residues. This chain's CDR3 is CASSRLAWGTGELFF. CDR3 DNA sequence: TGTGCCAGCAGTCGTCTAGCTTGGGGGACCGGGGAGCTGTTTTTT.

This clonotype was detected a few times. The chain carries TRBV20-1 and TRBJ1-6; D call uncertain. Germline CDR1 is DFQATT and CDR2 is SNEGSKA (reference sequence). Trimming pared 0 bases from V and 7 bases from J, leaving 13 bases between. The CDR3 is made up of 15 amino acids. Here the CDR3 DNA reads TGCAGTGCTAGAGATCGACGCGTGGGCAATTCACCCCTCCACTTT. The encoded protein is CSARDRRVGNSPLHF.

In its sample, this clonotype was seen a few times. The chain has TRBV18 and TRBJ2-7; D possibly uses TRBD1 or TRBD2 (5 bases each). The CDR3 runs to 14 residues. V lost 3 bases and J 1 base, leaving 10 bases between the germline ends. CDR1 is KGHSH, CDR2 LQKENI, per germline. This chain's CDR3 is CASSPPGRSYEQYF. The CDR3 DNA sequence: TGTGCCAGCTCACCCCCGGGACGATCCTACGAGCAGTACTTC. The variable domain in full, with the rest retrieved from reference TRBV18 and TRBJ2-7, is NAGVMQNPRHLVRRRGQEARLRCSPMKGHSHVYWYRQLPEEGLKFMVYLQKENIIDESGMPKERFSAEFPKEGPSILRIQQVVRGDSAAYFCASSPPGRSYEQYFGPGTRLTVT.

In the case of this clonotype: The conserved phenylalanine or tryptophan is not found at the CDR3 terminus, so this likely reflects a read error. The V and J genes are TRBV20-1 and TRBJ1-2; maybe TRBD1 (6 bases). The V end was cut by 3 bases, the J end by 4 bases, with 12 bases between. There are 13 residues in the CDR3. The germline gives CDR1 DFQATT, CDR2 SNEGSKA (reference sequence). As DNA, the CDR3 is TGCAGTGCTAGCAGGGGATACGGCTATGGCTACACCATC. Translation: CSASRGYGYGYTI.

This clonotype turned up a few times. This chain links TRBV10-2 with TRBJ2-5, with 8 bases fitting TRBD2. The germline V gene has CDR1 WSHSY and CDR2 SAAADI. The CDR3 consists of 17 residues. J lost 2 bases, V lost 3 bases, and 11 bases had no gene match. The CDR3 is CASSEGLREGKQETQYF. The CDR3 DNA follows: TGCGCCAGCAGTGAAGGTCTTCGGGAGGGTAAACAAGAGACCCAGTACTTC.